This TCR beta chain was sequenced in a study of blood T cell repertoires in COVID-19. CDR1 is GTSNPN and CDR2 is SVGIG in the germline V gene (reference sequence). The CDR3 has 19 amino acids. The V and J ends lost 1 base and 3 bases, in that order; junction bases with no gene match: 21. TCRdb's table, derived via immunoSEQ multiplex PCR, lists solely in-frame clones and lacks some. This table holds over 85,000 clones, 70% to 90% found once. The source of this sequence is a human donor in a cohort sampled during active COVID-19. Sequences were obtained from peripheral blood. This chain links TRBV30 with TRBJ2-7; 7 bases match TRBD2. DNA for the CDR3: TGTGCCTGGAGTGCCCCTGGGGCTAGCGGTAGAACTAGACGCTACGAGCAGTACTTC. Amino acid sequence: CAWSAPGASGRTRRYEQYF.